The clone carrying this TCR beta chain has only a few counts. The second PCR ran roughly 7 to 11 cycles with a sample-barcoded 5' primer and J-beta primers. MiXCR, applied by TCRdb to the 5' RACE reads, yields one record per CDR3 protein. This table holds about 1.8 million distinct CDR3 sequences, about 50% found once. The entry originates in a study of blood T cells in healthy people across ages. Germline V lookup: CDR1 SGHRS, CDR2 YFSETQ. The CDR3 covers 17 residues. Trimming took 0 bases from V and 2 from J; bases not matched to a gene: 9. V usage is TRBV5-1 and J usage is TRBJ2-3; 7 bases map to TRBD2. The TCR was taken from a woman aged 35 to 49 in good health. The sample consisted of blood. CDR3: CASSLVPAGRSTDTQYF. The CDR3 coding sequence is TGCGCCAGCAGCTTGGTTCCAGCGGGGAGATCCACAGATACGCAGTATTTT.